This is a list of T cell receptor beta chains from one sample in a study of PD-L1 blockade in urothelial cancer. TCRdb keeps only in-frame clones here, not all; method: immunoSEQ multiplex PCR. Of 45,000 to 70,000 clones listed, approximately 83% are singletons. This sample comprised PBMCs, obtained around atezolizumab (anti-PD-L1) treatment. The source is a man between 65 and 80 years old with urothelial cancer. CDR3s include the opening cysteine and the closing phenylalanine or tryptophan. Fields, in order: J gene, clone size, D gene, V gene, CDR3 protein, CDR3 DNA. The D gene is left open where the match is weak. A row's size may be missing; if present it is once, few, many or a size class.

j_gene: TRBJ2-1; abundance: once; d_gene: TRBD2; v_gene: TRBV27; CDR3aa: CASSFSREAEFF; CDR3nt: TGTGCCAGCAGTTTCAGTCGGGAGGCGGAGTTCTTC
j_gene: TRBJ2-1; abundance: .; d_gene: TRBD2; v_gene: TRBV7-9; CDR3aa: CASSLTTGTKNEQFF; CDR3nt: TGTGCCAGCAGCCTCACCACCGGGACTAAAAATGAGCAGTTCTTC
j_gene: TRBJ2-6; abundance: .; d_gene: TRBD1; v_gene: TRBV27; CDR3aa: CASSSTTGDAGANVLTF; CDR3nt: TGTGCCAGCAGTTCGACGACAGGGGACGCCGGGGCCAACGTCCTGACTTTC
j_gene: TRBJ2-5; abundance: .; d_gene: TRBD2; v_gene: TRBV7-8; CDR3aa: CASSSPGTNQETQYF; CDR3nt: TGTGCCAGCAGCTCGCCCGGGACTAACCAAGAGACCCAGTACTTC
j_gene: TRBJ2-7; abundance: .; d_gene: TRBD1; v_gene: TRBV9; CDR3aa: CASSARQGADEQYF; CDR3nt: TGTGCCAGCAGCGCCCGACAGGGGGCGGACGAGCAGTACTTC
j_gene: TRBJ1-2; abundance: .; d_gene: TRBD1; v_gene: TRBV11-2; CDR3aa: CASSPGGASGYTF; CDR3nt: TGTGCCAGCAGCCCAGGGGGCGCGTCTGGCTACACCTTC
j_gene: TRBJ2-5; abundance: .; d_gene: TRBD2; v_gene: TRBV7-9; CDR3aa: CASTHGGEETQYF; CDR3nt: TGTGCCAGCACCCATGGGGGGGAAGAGACCCAGTACTTC
j_gene: TRBJ1-2; abundance: .; d_gene: TRBD1; v_gene: TRBV5-1; CDR3aa: CASSLAGDSWGYTF; CDR3nt: TGCGCCAGCAGCTTGGCCGGGGACAGTTGGGGCTACACCTTC
j_gene: TRBJ2-7; abundance: .; d_gene: TRBD2; v_gene: TRBV29-1; CDR3aa: CSASGGSPYEQYF; CDR3nt: TGCAGCGCCTCGGGCGGGAGCCCCTACGAGCAGTACTTC
j_gene: TRBJ1-2; abundance: .; d_gene: .; v_gene: TRBV10-3; CDR3aa: CAIKGQRGGYTF; CDR3nt: TGTGCCATCAAGGGGCAGAGGGGGGGCTACACCTTC
j_gene: TRBJ2-1; abundance: .; d_gene: .; v_gene: TRBV5-8; CDR3aa: CASSMPGLPSYNEQFF; CDR3nt: TGTGCCAGCAGCATGCCGGGACTTCCTTCCTACAATGAGCAGTTCTTC
j_gene: TRBJ1-3; abundance: .; d_gene: TRBD1; v_gene: TRBV19; CDR3aa: CASPKGQGFGGVNTIYF; CDR3nt: TGTGCCAGTCCCAAGGGACAGGGCTTCGGAGGCGTAAACACCATATATTTT
j_gene: TRBJ2-1; abundance: medium-sized; d_gene: TRBD1; v_gene: TRBV6-1; CDR3aa: CASTTGEPSNEQFF; CDR3nt: TGTGCCAGCACGACAGGGGAGCCCAGTAATGAGCAGTTCTTC
j_gene: TRBJ2-7; abundance: .; d_gene: TRBD2; v_gene: TRBV27; CDR3aa: CASSLKASGTYEQYF; CDR3nt: TGTGCCAGCAGTTTAAAGGCTAGCGGAACCTACGAGCAGTACTTC
j_gene: TRBJ2-7; abundance: once; d_gene: TRBD1; v_gene: TRBV18; CDR3aa: CASSRDRVGSYEQYF; CDR3nt: TGTGCCAGCTCAAGGGACAGGGTAGGGTCCTACGAGCAGTACTTC
j_gene: TRBJ1-1; abundance: .; d_gene: .; v_gene: TRBV5-1; CDR3aa: CASSLEVGGAKEAFF; CDR3nt: TGCGCCAGCAGCTTGGAAGTCGGGGGAGCCAAGGAAGCTTTCTTT
j_gene: TRBJ2-5; abundance: .; d_gene: .; v_gene: TRBV4-2; CDR3aa: CASSQERGRETQYF; CDR3nt: TGTGCCAGCAGCCAAGAGCGTGGTAGAGAGACCCAGTACTTC
j_gene: TRBJ1-5; abundance: few; d_gene: TRBD1; v_gene: TRBV6-5; CDR3aa: CASRPGQGNQPQHF; CDR3nt: TGTGCCAGCAGACCAGGACAGGGGAATCAGCCCCAGCATTTT
j_gene: TRBJ2-1; abundance: .; d_gene: TRBD2; v_gene: TRBV5-4; CDR3aa: CASSSWTSGNNEQFF; CDR3nt: TGTGCCAGCAGCAGCTGGACTAGCGGAAACAATGAGCAGTTCTTC
j_gene: TRBJ2-7; abundance: .; d_gene: .; v_gene: TRBV18; CDR3aa: CASSPRQGSYEQYF; CDR3nt: TGTGCCAGCTCACCACGTCAGGGAAGCTACGAGCAGTACTTC
j_gene: TRBJ1-3; abundance: .; d_gene: .; v_gene: TRBV16; CDR3aa: CASSQRQGQGNTIYF; CDR3nt: TGTGCCAGCAGCCAACGGCAGGGGCAAGGAAACACCATATATTTT
j_gene: TRBJ2-5; abundance: .; d_gene: TRBD2; v_gene: TRBV11-2; CDR3aa: CASSGRLAGASKTQYF; CDR3nt: TGTGCCAGCAGCGGCCGACTAGCGGGAGCTTCGAAGACCCAGTACTTC
j_gene: TRBJ2-1; abundance: .; d_gene: TRBD2; v_gene: TRBV30; CDR3aa: CAWSTSGMKNEQFF; CDR3nt: TGTGCCTGGTCGACTAGCGGGATGAAGAATGAGCAGTTCTTC
j_gene: TRBJ2-7; abundance: .; d_gene: .; v_gene: TRBV11-2; CDR3aa: CASSPRTEQYF; CDR3nt: TGTGCCAGCAGCCCAAGGACTGAGCAGTACTTC
j_gene: TRBJ1-1; abundance: .; d_gene: .; v_gene: TRBV11-2; CDR3aa: CASSLGLRDTEAFF; CDR3nt: TGTGCCAGCAGCTTGGGGCTCAGGGACACTGAAGCTTTCTTT
j_gene: TRBJ2-7; abundance: .; d_gene: TRBD2; v_gene: TRBV9; CDR3aa: CASSPRGSGRTYEQYF; CDR3nt: TGTGCCAGCAGCCCTCGGGGTAGCGGGAGGACCTACGAGCAGTACTTC
j_gene: TRBJ2-7; abundance: .; d_gene: TRBD1; v_gene: TRBV5-4; CDR3aa: CASSPGTGVSSYEQYF; CDR3nt: TGTGCCAGCAGCCCCGGGACAGGGGTTAGCTCCTACGAGCAGTACTTC
j_gene: TRBJ2-3; abundance: .; d_gene: .; v_gene: TRBV6-1; CDR3aa: CASSEAEGAWNTQYF; CDR3nt: TGTGCCAGCAGTGAAGCGGAGGGGGCCTGGAATACGCAGTATTTT
j_gene: TRBJ1-1; abundance: once; d_gene: TRBD1; v_gene: TRBV9; CDR3aa: CASSTTGGDTEAFF; CDR3nt: TGTGCCAGCAGCACGACAGGGGGGGACACTGAAGCTTTCTTT
j_gene: TRBJ1-2; abundance: .; d_gene: .; v_gene: TRBV7-9; CDR3aa: CASSLDRAGGYTF; CDR3nt: TGTGCCAGCAGCTTAGACAGGGCAGGTGGCTACACCTTC
j_gene: TRBJ2-7; abundance: few; d_gene: .; v_gene: TRBV7-8; CDR3aa: CASSFFAYYEQYF; CDR3nt: TGTGCCAGCAGCTTTTTCGCCTACTACGAGCAGTACTTC
j_gene: TRBJ2-3; abundance: .; d_gene: .; v_gene: TRBV5-6; CDR3aa: CASSKKASDRYAYF; CDR3nt: TGTGCCAGCAGCAAGAAGGCTAGCGACAGATACGCGTATTTT
j_gene: TRBJ2-1; abundance: .; d_gene: TRBD1; v_gene: TRBV7-9; CDR3aa: CASSWGQGTINEQFF; CDR3nt: TGTGCCAGCAGTTGGGGACAGGGGACAATAAATGAGCAGTTCTTC
j_gene: TRBJ2-3; abundance: .; d_gene: TRBD2; v_gene: TRBV10-3; CDR3aa: CASTSGSPDTQYF; CDR3nt: TGTGCCTCAACTAGCGGGAGCCCCGATACGCAGTATTTT
j_gene: TRBJ2-3; abundance: .; d_gene: TRBD2; v_gene: TRBV19; CDR3aa: CASSIGTSGSGGADTQYF; CDR3nt: TGTGCCAGTAGTATTGGGACTAGCGGGAGCGGAGGAGCAGATACGCAGTATTTT
j_gene: TRBJ1-2; abundance: .; d_gene: .; v_gene: TRBV30; CDR3aa: CAWSSGDRTYGYTF; CDR3nt: TGTGCCTGGAGTTCGGGCGACAGGACCTATGGCTACACCTTC
j_gene: TRBJ2-1; abundance: .; d_gene: TRBD2; v_gene: TRBV25-1; CDR3aa: CASSPRGGRVNEQFF; CDR3nt: TGTGCCAGCAGCCCCCGAGGCGGGAGGGTGAATGAGCAGTTCTTC
j_gene: TRBJ2-7; abundance: once; d_gene: .; v_gene: TRBV5-4; CDR3aa: CASSSTGRREQYF; CDR3nt: TGTGCCAGCAGCTCGACAGGTCGTCGGGAGCAGTACTTC
j_gene: TRBJ2-5; abundance: .; d_gene: .; v_gene: TRBV9; CDR3aa: CASSVLGEIGETQYF; CDR3nt: TGTGCCAGCAGCGTACTTGGGGAGATAGGGGAGACCCAGTACTTC
j_gene: TRBJ1-1; abundance: .; d_gene: .; v_gene: TRBV13; CDR3aa: CASSARTSLNTEAFF; CDR3nt: TGTGCCAGCAGCGCCCGGACATCTTTGAACACTGAAGCTTTCTTT
j_gene: TRBJ1-4; abundance: .; d_gene: .; v_gene: TRBV6-1; CDR3aa: CASSEVPTAREKLFF; CDR3nt: TGTGCCAGCAGTGAAGTCCCAACAGCCCGTGAAAAACTGTTTTTT
j_gene: TRBJ2-7; abundance: .; d_gene: .; v_gene: TRBV19; CDR3aa: CASSTAMGVGGLYF; CDR3nt: TGTGCCAGTAGTACCGCCATGGGGGTCGGGGGGCTGTACTTC
j_gene: TRBJ2-1; abundance: .; d_gene: TRBD2; v_gene: TRBV9; CDR3aa: CASSAPPGTSGSPYNEQFF; CDR3nt: TGTGCCAGCAGCGCGCCACCGGGGACTAGCGGGAGTCCCTACAATGAGCAGTTCTTC
j_gene: TRBJ1-1; abundance: once; d_gene: .; v_gene: TRBV9; CDR3aa: CASSVVMNTEAFF; CDR3nt: TGTGCCAGCAGCGTAGTTATGAACACTGAAGCTTTCTTT
j_gene: TRBJ1-1; abundance: .; d_gene: TRBD1; v_gene: TRBV2; CDR3aa: CASSERWDRVGAEAFF; CDR3nt: TGTGCCAGCAGTGAGAGGTGGGACAGGGTGGGGGCTGAAGCTTTCTTT
j_gene: TRBJ2-7; abundance: .; d_gene: TRBD1; v_gene: TRBV5-1; CDR3aa: CASSFQGASLEQYF; CDR3nt: TGCGCCAGCAGCTTTCAGGGGGCATCTCTCGAGCAGTACTTC
j_gene: TRBJ2-1; abundance: .; d_gene: .; v_gene: TRBV19; CDR3aa: CASTAGGNSYNEQFF; CDR3nt: TGTGCCAGTACCGCAGGGGGGAACTCCTACAATGAGCAGTTCTTC
j_gene: TRBJ1-2; abundance: .; d_gene: .; v_gene: TRBV29-1; CDR3aa: CSVDLNYGYTF; CDR3nt: TGCAGCGTTGATCTTAACTATGGCTACACCTTC
j_gene: TRBJ2-2; abundance: .; d_gene: TRBD2; v_gene: TRBV18; CDR3aa: CASSPFAREAGELFF; CDR3nt: TGTGCCAGCTCACCATTCGCGCGGGAGGCTGGGGAGCTGTTTTTT
j_gene: TRBJ2-7; abundance: .; d_gene: .; v_gene: TRBV15; CDR3aa: CATSRDGGFERYEQYF; CDR3nt: TGTGCCACCAGCAGAGATGGGGGGTTTGAACGATACGAGCAGTACTTC
j_gene: TRBJ1-2; abundance: .; d_gene: .; v_gene: TRBV5-6; CDR3aa: CASSVQGYGGYTF; CDR3nt: TGTGCCAGCAGCGTCCAGGGTTATGGTGGCTACACCTTC
j_gene: TRBJ2-7; abundance: .; d_gene: TRBD1; v_gene: TRBV15; CDR3aa: CATRGPGTGSEQYF; CDR3nt: TGTGCCACCAGAGGCCCCGGGACAGGGTCCGAGCAGTACTTC
j_gene: TRBJ2-7; abundance: .; d_gene: .; v_gene: TRBV5-1; CDR3aa: CASSRYDGDYEQYF; CDR3nt: TGCGCCAGCAGCAGATACGACGGGGACTACGAGCAGTACTTC
j_gene: TRBJ2-3; abundance: .; d_gene: TRBD2; v_gene: TRBV27; CDR3aa: CASSSLAGGSASVNTQYF; CDR3nt: TGTGCCAGCAGTTCGCTAGCGGGAGGTTCCGCCTCCGTTAATACGCAGTATTTT
j_gene: TRBJ1-2; abundance: .; d_gene: .; v_gene: TRBV19; CDR3aa: CASQDSDLYGYTF; CDR3nt: TGTGCCAGTCAGGACAGTGACTTATATGGCTACACCTTC
j_gene: TRBJ1-4; abundance: .; d_gene: TRBD1; v_gene: TRBV27; CDR3aa: CASRPTGQVRNEKLFF; CDR3nt: TGTGCCAGCCGACCTACCGGACAGGTTAGGAATGAAAAACTGTTTTTT
j_gene: TRBJ2-1; abundance: .; d_gene: .; v_gene: TRBV19; CDR3aa: CASSRGEGLSSYNEQFF; CDR3nt: TGTGCCTCCTCTAGGGGGGAGGGCCTGAGCTCCTACAATGAGCAGTTCTTC